This T cell receptor (beta chain) was recovered during a study of T cells in Graves' hyperthyroidism and ophthalmopathy. On the study more broadly: Once the initial diagnosis was made, peripheral blood was obtained before any treatment.

Regions amplified from RNA transcripts were the TCR beta CDR3 regions. A set of HTBI primers served as the primers for a first-round RT-PCR of the TCR CDR3. TCRdb passed the multiplex PCR reads through MiXCR, listing each CDR3 protein once. The table has under 400,000 distinct CDR3 sequences, over 20% seen once. This clonotype has only a few counts. Patients were aged 18 to 65, had disease duration under 2 months, and had newly diagnosed hyperthyroidism. Orbital computed tomography and thyroid ultrasound, together with serum TRAb and thyroxine and clinical symptoms, were used for diagnoses. PBMCs were collected from an approximately 9.5 ml volume of fresh peripheral blood. Sequencing was done on a sample of blood. The receptor comes from a woman aged 50 to 65 with Graves' hyperthyroidism.

In nucleotides, the CDR3 is TGTGCCAGCAGCTTAGGACAGGGGGCCTTCCTTGAAAAACTGTTTTTT. Translated: CASSLGQGAFLEKLFF. V gene TRBV5-6 combines with J gene TRBJ1-4; TRBD1 agrees at 11 bases. The CDR3 loop spans 16 amino acids. Germline-derived CDR1 and CDR2 are SGHDT and YYEEEE. Trimming took 2 bases from V and 7 from J; bases not matched to a gene: 7.